The T cell receptor (beta chain) described here comes from a study of shared clonotypes between healthy human individuals. Findings of the study overall: Shared across a handful of donors were roughly 4.8% of the naive CD4 clonotypes.

Healthy HIV-negative adults without recent acute infections or vaccinations served as donors. Nashville, Tennessee was home to all donors, each a Caucasian adult. Germline V gene sequence: CDR1 SGHAT, CDR2 FQNNGV. V trimming: 4 bases; J trimming: 9 bases; junction bases outside the gene matches: 8. The CDR3 contains 15 residues. Each subset's genomic DNA was split evenly across several immunoSEQ plates. Sequenced by immunoSEQ multiplex PCR; TCRdb stores in-frame clones only, minus some. In the table there are over 1.4 million clones, roughly 95% of which are singletons. Comment on this clone: Its antigen is not identified.

This TCR was recovered from a man aged 30 to 45 in good health. Sequencing was done on a sample of naive CD4+ T cells sorted from blood. Subset indicated: CD45RA+ positively selected. The V and J genes are TRBV11-2 and TRBJ2-1; 11 bases fit TRBD2. CDR3: CASSSFNSGRVEQFF. Written as DNA, the CDR3 is TGTGCCAGCAGCTCATTCAATAGCGGGAGGGTTGAGCAGTTCTTC.